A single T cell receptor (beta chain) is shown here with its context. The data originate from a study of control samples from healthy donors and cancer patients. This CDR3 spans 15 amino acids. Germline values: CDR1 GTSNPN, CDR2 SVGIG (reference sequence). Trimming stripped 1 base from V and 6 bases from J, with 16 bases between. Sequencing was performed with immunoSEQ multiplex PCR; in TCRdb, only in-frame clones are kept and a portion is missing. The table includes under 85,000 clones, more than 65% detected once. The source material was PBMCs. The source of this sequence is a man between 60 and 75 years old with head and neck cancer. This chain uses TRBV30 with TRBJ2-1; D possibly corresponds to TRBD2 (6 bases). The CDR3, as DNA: TGTGCCTGGAGTGCCCGGGTGGGCGGGGCCAATGAGCAGTTCTTC. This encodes CAWSARVGGANEQFF.